This passage covers 26 T cell receptor beta chains from one sample sequenced in a study of blood T cell repertoires in COVID-19. Measured with immunoSEQ multiplex PCR; TCRdb has only the in-frame clones, and not every one. The sample lists fewer than 40,000 clones; 85% were seen once. What was sequenced was peripheral blood. Source of these receptors: a human donor in a cohort sampled during active COVID-19.

This clone was observed once. V usage is TRBV4-1 and J usage is TRBJ2-3; TRBD1 aligns across 8 bases. This CDR3 is 14 amino acids long. Germline V gene sequence: CDR1 MGHRA, CDR2 YSYEKL. V shed 4 bases, J shed 5 bases, and the junction held 5 bases outside the gene matches. CDR3 nucleotides: TGCGCCAGCAGCCTCAGGGGGCTAAGAGATACGCAGTATTTT. It is translated as CASSLRGLRDTQYF.

The chain carries TRBV6-5 and TRBJ2-2; tentative D call: TRBD1 (6 bases). The CDR3 consists of 14 residues. V dropped 7 bases and J dropped 5 bases, with 14 bases sitting between them. Germline CDR1 and CDR2: MNHEY and SVGAGI. The CDR3 bases are TGTGCCAGCATACTTGGGGGCGGAACCGGGGAGCTGTTTTTT. This encodes CASILGGGTGELFF.

The DNA of the CDR3 is TGTGCCAGCAGCCAAGATCGGCTAGGTGGCGGGGAGCTGTTTTTT. It specifies CASSQDRLGGGELFF. The chain is built from TRBV3-1 (or the pseudogene TRBV3-2) and TRBJ2-2; D remains ambiguous. V was clipped by 0 bases and J by 7 bases, with 12 bases between them. This CDR3 spans 15 amino acids. Germline V CDR1 and CDR2: LGHDT, YNNKEL (reference sequence).

Here the CDR3 reads CASTTDRGDGYTF. DNA of the CDR3: TGCGCCAGCACGACGGACAGGGGAGATGGCTACACCTTC. The chain couples TRBV5-1 to TRBJ1-2; TRBD1 matches 9 bases. CDR3 length: 13 residues. Trimming cost V 6 bases and J 6 bases; bases outside gene matches: 6. Germline values: CDR1 SGHRS, CDR2 YFSETQ.

This clone has a single count. This chain joins TRBV9 and TRBJ2-7; TRBD1 agrees at 8 bases. The CDR3 is 16 amino acids. Germline V CDR1 and CDR2: SGDLS, YYNGEE. V gave up 4 bases and J gave up 1 base; unmatched junction bases: 10. The DNA of the CDR3 is TGTGCCAGCAGCTGGGGGACAGGAGATATTTCCTACGAGCAGTACTTC. Translated, it gives CASSWGTGDISYEQYF. Supplemented by reference TRBV9 and TRBJ2-7, the full variable domain reads DSGVTQTPKHLITATGQRVTLRCSPRSGDLSVYWYQQSLDQGLQFLIQYYNGEERAKGNILERFSAQQFPDLHSELNLSSLELGDSALYFCASSWGTGDISYEQYFGPGTRLTVT.

The chain recombines TRBV4-3 with TRBJ1-3; TRBD1 might be the D (6 bases). CDR1 is LGHNA, CDR2 YSLEER, per germline. V lost 3 bases to trimming and J lost 0 bases, with 15 bases between them. This CDR3 contains 17 residues. CDR3 region: CASSQGPVGGSGNTIYF. Written as DNA, the CDR3 is TGCGCCAGCAGCCAGGGCCCGGTAGGGGGCTCTGGAAACACCATATATTTT.

The genes are TRBV7-2 and TRBJ2-7; D may be TRBD1 (6 bases). V was shortened by 5 bases and J by 6 bases, with 14 bases between the two germline ends. Germline lookup yields CDR1 SGHTA and CDR2 FQGNSA. This CDR3 is built from 13 residues. CDR3 in DNA: TGTGCCAGCAGCAGACAGGTTTTCGGCGAGCAGTACTTC. Encoded protein: CASSRQVFGEQYF.

This clone was counted between two and nine times. This chain's CDR3 is CASATGVSSPLHF. The CDR3 coding sequence is TGTGCCAGCGCAACAGGGGTTAGCTCACCCCTCCACTTT. The chain recombines TRBV27 with TRBJ1-6, with 7 bases that match TRBD1. The CDR3 contains 13 residues. The J segment lost 10 bases and the V segment lost 8 bases, leaving 8 bases of the junction unmatched. The germline CDR1 and CDR2 sequences are MNHEY and SMNVEV (reference sequence).

The chain joins TRBV5-1 to TRBJ2-3; D is perhaps TRBD2 (5 bases). The CDR3 sequence is 15 residues long. V was pared by 4 bases and J by 2 bases, with 14 bases between. The germline V gene encodes CDR1 SGHRS and CDR2 YFSETQ. This CDR3 is CASSQWTPDTDTQYF. The CDR3, as DNA: TGCGCCAGCAGCCAGTGGACTCCCGACACAGATACGCAGTATTTT.

The chain uses TRBV19 and TRBJ1-5; D unclear. Germline V gives CDR1 LNHDA, CDR2 SQIVND (reference sequence). The CDR3 length is 12 residues. Between the trimmed V and J ends, which lost 6 bases and 7 bases, there was a span of 10 bases. The CDR3 here is CASRSPPQPQHF. The CDR3 coding sequence is TGTGCCAGTAGGTCCCCCCCGCAGCCCCAGCATTTT.

The chain recombines TRBV25-1 with TRBJ1-1; no reliable D call. The ends were cut back, 6 bases at V and 1 base at J, with 9 bases in the middle. CDR3 length: 13 residues. The V gene's germline CDR1 is MGHDK and CDR2 SYGVNS. CDR3 DNA: TGTGCCAGCAGCCCCCATCAGAACACTGAAGCTTTCTTT. This sequence encodes CASSPHQNTEAFF.

DNA of the CDR3: TGTGCCAGCAGCTACGACAGGGGGTTCGTCCAAGAGACCCAGTACTTC. Amino acids: CASSYDRGFVQETQYF. The chain couples TRBV5-6 to TRBJ2-5; 9 bases align to TRBD1. Germline CDR1 is SGHDT and CDR2 is YYEEEE. V gave up 3 bases and J gave up 1 base; unmatched junction bases: 7. This CDR3 region has 16 residues.

This chain links TRBV10-3 with TRBJ2-1; no firm D call. Germline V gene sequence: CDR1 ENHRY, CDR2 SYGVKD. V was cut by 4 bases and J by 9 bases, with 13 bases left in between. The CDR3 extends over 13 amino acids. The CDR3 coding sequence is TGTGCCATCAGTGGGAGTGGAACGACTGAGCAGTTCTTC. Amino acid sequence: CAISGSGTTEQFF.

The V call is TRBV15, the J call TRBJ2-5; D not certain. Trimming left V 0 bases short and J 2 bases short, with 7 bases between. CDR3 length: 14 amino acids. In germline, CDR1 is LNHNV, CDR2 YYDKDF (reference sequence). This chain's CDR3 is CATSRDTGQETQYF. CDR3 nucleotides: TGTGCCACCAGCAGAGATACGGGTCAAGAGACCCAGTACTTC.

V gene TRBV9 combines with J gene TRBJ2-2, with 12 nucleotides matching TRBD2. The CDR3 is made up of 18 amino acids. Germline assignment: CDR1 SGDLS and CDR2 YYNGEE. The V segment lost 6 bases and the J segment 6 bases; nucleotides outside the gene matches: 15. The CDR3 region is CASTPQTSGGPLPGELFF. The CDR3 DNA reads TGTGCCAGCACCCCACAAACTAGCGGGGGGCCTCTACCCGGGGAGCTGTTTTTT.

The genes are TRBV9 and TRBJ1-1; 7 bases fit TRBD1. The V segment lost 3 bases and the J segment 3 bases; nucleotides outside the gene matches: 11. This CDR3 region has 16 residues. CDR1 and CDR2 from the germline V gene are SGDLS and YYNGEE. The DNA of the CDR3 is TGTGCCAGCAGCGCAGGGGGTACAGGGATCCACACTGAAGCTTTCTTT. This sequence encodes CASSAGGTGIHTEAFF.

In its sample, this clone was seen a few times. The genes are TRBV5-1 and TRBJ2-6, with 10 bases fitting TRBD2. Germline V gene data show CDR1 as SGHRS and CDR2 as YFSETQ. With V trimmed by 5 bases and J by 1 base, 18 bases remained unmatched. The CDR3 extends over 21 amino acids. The CDR3 DNA reads as TGCGCCAGCAGTCCCTCCCCCGTCATGCTAGCGGGGGTTTCTGGGGCCAACGTCCTGACTTTC. It specifies CASSPSPVMLAGVSGANVLTF.

The genes are TRBV11-2 and TRBJ1-1; D is perhaps TRBD1 (5 bases). Germline assignment: CDR1 SGHAT and CDR2 FQNNGV. The length of the CDR3 is 15 residues. Trimming pared 1 base from V and 5 bases from J, leaving 14 bases between. The CDR3 loop reads CASSLASGMGTEAFF. The DNA of the CDR3 is TGTGCCAGCAGCTTAGCCTCAGGGATGGGGACTGAAGCTTTCTTT.

The chain couples TRBV7-3 to TRBJ2-3; 7 bases align to TRBD1. The trim removed 3 bases at V and 1 base at J, leaving 4 bases unmatched. The germline V gene has CDR1 SGHTA and CDR2 FQGTGA. The CDR3 is made up of 15 amino acids. This chain's CDR3 is CASSFLGGGTDTQYF. CDR3 DNA sequence: TGTGCCAGCAGCTTCCTAGGGGGCGGCACAGATACGCAGTATTTT.

This chain connects TRBV3-1 (or the pseudogene TRBV3-2) to TRBJ2-3; 9 positions agree with TRBD2. The CDR3 length is 16 residues. Germline V gene sequence: CDR1 LGHDT, CDR2 YNNKEL (reference sequence). After removal of 8 bases from V and 2 bases from J, the junction contained 11 bases not matched to a gene. The CDR3 reads CASAGREGADTDTQYF. The CDR3 DNA follows: TGTGCCAGCGCCGGGCGGGAGGGGGCAGACACAGATACGCAGTATTTT.

This rearrangement joins TRBV4-3 to TRBJ1-2; D remains ambiguous. The CDR3 loop spans 13 amino acids. Germline loops: CDR1 LGHNA, CDR2 YSLEER. The V end was cut by 6 bases, the J end by 4 bases, with 12 bases between. The CDR3 is CASRPRAVYGYTF. DNA of the CDR3: TGCGCCAGCAGACCGAGGGCGGTCTATGGCTACACCTTC.

A single count supports this clone. The chain recombines TRBV9 with TRBJ1-6; TRBD1 matches at 12 bases. V lost 4 bases and J lost 10; bases outside the gene matches: 15. CDR1 and CDR2 from the germline V gene are SGDLS and YYNGEE. This CDR3 spans 18 amino acids. The CDR3 region has the DNA TGTGCCAGCAGCCTAAAGACGGGGGACAGGGGGCAGGTATCACCCCTCCACTTT. It translates to CASSLKTGDRGQVSPLHF.

The chain couples TRBV4-3 to TRBJ1-1, with D unresolved. The germline V and J ends were trimmed by 4 bases and 1 base, with 7 bases remaining between them. The CDR3 is 13 residues long. CDR1 LGHNA and CDR2 YSLEER come from the germline V gene. This CDR3 is CASSRTRNTEAFF. The CDR3 bases are TGCGCCAGCAGCCGAACACGGAACACTGAAGCTTTCTTT.

This chain uses TRBV5-4 with TRBJ1-2; D call uncertain. In germline, CDR1 is SGHNT, CDR2 YYREEE (reference sequence). The germline V and J ends were trimmed by 0 bases and 5 bases, with 14 bases remaining between them. The CDR3 has 15 amino acids. The DNA for the CDR3 is TGTGCCAGCAGCTTGGAGGAGGGCCCCAAGTATGGCTACACCTTC. This translates into CASSLEEGPKYGYTF.

This chain joins TRBV19 and TRBJ1-2; D call uncertain. Germline CDR1 reads LNHDA; CDR2 reads SQIVND (reference sequence). The CDR3 contains 15 residues. Trimming shortened V by 5 bases and J by 2 bases, and 15 bases separated the two germline ends. The CDR3 region is CASSYATSPNYGYTF. In DNA, the CDR3 is TGTGCCAGTAGTTACGCGACATCCCCAAACTATGGCTACACCTTC.

V is TRBV7-2 and J is TRBJ2-3; 7 bases are a match to TRBD2. The CDR3 is 15 residues long. Germline V CDR1 and CDR2: SGHTA, FQGNSA. After removal of 4 bases from V and 8 bases from J, the junction contained 12 bases not matched to a gene. The CDR3: CASSSRTEIAGTQYF. DNA for the CDR3: TGTGCCAGCAGCTCCCGGACTGAGATAGCGGGTACGCAGTATTTT. The full variable domain, completed using reference TRBV7-2 and TRBJ2-3, is GAGVSQSPSNKVTEKGKDVELRCDPISGHTALYWYRQSLGQGLEFLIYFQGNSAPDKSGLPSDRFSAERTGGSVSTLTIQRTQQEDSAVYLCASSSRTEIAGTQYFGPGTRLTVL.